The sequence of this T cell receptor (beta chain) was determined in a study of blood T cell repertoires in COVID-19 (dated by TCRdb to about 2020). The study in broad terms: Samples from collaborators originated in the United States, Italy and Spain and spanned both the acute and convalescent phases of COVID-19. Subjects who had been exposed to COVID-19, were actively infected with it, or had recovered from it provided the deeply sampled blood TCRbeta repertoires that made up the dataset. A freely available public database, intended as a resource for researchers studying the immune response to SARS-CoV-2, is where the repertoires were released. Samples were obtained from the ongoing ImmuneRACE study (first 160 participants) and from 950 to 1,500 subjects provided by 6 global collaborators. Where HLA class I and class II types were available, the types were taken from metadata supplied by the sample provider, not from assay-based typing. The sample metadata nearly always contained a de-identified subject ID, COVID-19 status, age in years and sex. The prospective study material was composed of cDNA or gDNA derived from T cells, B-cell-depleted T cells, or PBMCs. Summary of the overall study and its limitations: The amount of clinical and demographic metadata varied by source and participant and was provided uncurated.

A second Seattle source provided samples from volunteer blood donors who had recovered from COVID-19. Collaborating institutions collected whole blood in K2EDTA tubes following their own protocols. For TCRbeta analysis, collaborators shipped samples in one of three forms: frozen whole blood, isolated PBMCs, or DNA extracted from either of those sample types. The immunoSEQ Assay, a bias-controlled multiplex PCR, was used to amplify TCRbeta CDR3 regions from genomic DNA. Under the source paper's analysis protocol: Nucleated cell counts per sample were estimated from amplification of reference gene primers within the assay. Sequence reads were collapsed and filtered to measure the absolute abundance of every unique TCRbeta CDR3 rearrangement. For each sample, productive Simpson clonality was calculated as the square root of Simpson's diversity index across productive rearrangements. In TCRdb, the immuneACCESS table is reduced to in-frame sequences with V and J assigned. These tables do not hold every clone; where another copy was compared, an unresolved V gene accounts for under half, and the others remain unexplained. That table gives V, J and clone size, and the DNA gave D and trimming. Within this sample are approximately 220,000 clones, with roughly 89% of them counted one time only. The leading ten clones occupy roughly 6.4% of the sample.

Based on the germline V gene, the CDR1 and CDR2 sequences are SNHLY and FYNNEI. For this chain, trimming is 7 bases at the V end and 0 bases at the J end, and the number of junction bases without a gene match is 7. Spanning cysteine to phenylalanine, the CDR3 consists of 16 amino acids. Left in the record is the CDR3 DNA by itself, 48 bases read in frame from the first base. Note on this clone: It lacks a known antigen. The record has no base qualities; no much larger clone is one base away.

The material sequenced was peripheral blood. This TCR was sampled from a man aged 55 to 70 who had recovered from COVID-19. Recombination linked TRBV2 to TRBJ2-1; 9 bases in the junction line up with TRBD2. The nucleotides read TGTGCCAGCAAGTTTAGCGGGAGCCCCTCCTACAATGAGCAGTTCTTC. This gives the protein CASKFSGSPSYNEQFF.